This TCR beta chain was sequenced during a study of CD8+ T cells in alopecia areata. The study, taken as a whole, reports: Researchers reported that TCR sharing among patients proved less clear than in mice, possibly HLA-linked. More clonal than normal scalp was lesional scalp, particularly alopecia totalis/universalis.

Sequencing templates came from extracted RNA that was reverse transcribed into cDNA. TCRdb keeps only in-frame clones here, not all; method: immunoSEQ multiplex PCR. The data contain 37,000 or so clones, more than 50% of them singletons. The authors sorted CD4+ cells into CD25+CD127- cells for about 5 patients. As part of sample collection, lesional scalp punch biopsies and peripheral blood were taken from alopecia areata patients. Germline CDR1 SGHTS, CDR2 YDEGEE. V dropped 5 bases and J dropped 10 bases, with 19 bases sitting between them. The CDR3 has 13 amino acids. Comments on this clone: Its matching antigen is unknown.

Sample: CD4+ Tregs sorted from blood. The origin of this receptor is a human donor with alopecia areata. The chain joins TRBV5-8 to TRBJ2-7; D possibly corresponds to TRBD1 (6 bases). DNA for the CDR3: TGTGCCAGCAGACCACGACAGGCCGTCCGACAGTACTTC. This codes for CASRPRQAVRQYF.